This entry features one T cell receptor beta chain sequence. The antigen is not known. Germline V gives CDR1 SGHNT, CDR2 YYREEE (reference sequence). V shed 4 bases and J shed 6 bases, with 11 bases lying between them. This CDR3 is built from 13 residues. Time point in this sample: week 11, during vaccination. What each vaccine dose contained was 300 ug of mutant IDH1 20-mer peptide, accompanied by topical imiquimod. The table came from immunoSEQ multiplex PCR; TCRdb's copy has only in-frame clones and leaves some out. The sample lists roughly 110,000 clones, 90% seen once, with roughly 0.65% in the top ten. This sample stems from a study of a mutant IDH1 vaccine in newly diagnosed glioma.

This clonotype originated in a woman between 50 and 59 years old with glioma. The rearrangement joins TRBV5-4 to TRBJ2-1; D might be TRBD2 (7 bases). Source: PBMCs, taken from a glioma patient whose treatment included an IDH1 peptide vaccine. The CDR3 is CASSVGGRNEQFF. In nucleotides, the CDR3 is TGTGCCAGCAGCGTCGGGGGGCGCAATGAGCAGTTCTTC.